Shown below are 30 T cell receptor beta chains from a single sample sequenced in a study of shared clonotypes between healthy human individuals. TCRdb's table, derived via immunoSEQ multiplex PCR, lists solely in-frame clones and lacks some. The sample has over a million clones, approximately 72% seen once. The material sequenced was memory CD4+ T cells sorted from blood. Indicated subset: CD45RA-negative fraction. All receptors come from a man aged 18 to 29 in good health.

The chain has TRBV5-6 and TRBJ2-1; D might be TRBD1 (5 bases). The CDR3 is 13 amino acids. Germline loops: CDR1 SGHDT, CDR2 YYEEEE. V was pared by 0 bases and J by 6 bases, with 7 bases between. Here the CDR3 DNA reads TGTGCCAGCAGCTTGGGACAGAGCAATGAGCAGTTCTTC. This codes for CASSLGQSNEQFF.

The CDR3 region is CASRHTGPGYTF. The CDR3, as DNA: TGTGCCAGCAGGCACACAGGGCCTGGCTACACCTTC. This rearrangement joins TRBV28 to TRBJ1-2; D might be TRBD1 (6 bases). The CDR3 loop spans 12 amino acids. Trimming stripped 6 bases from V and 7 bases from J, with 12 bases between. Per germline, CDR1 MDHEN and CDR2 SYDVKM.

The chain employs TRBV28 and TRBJ2-5; 7 bases are shared with TRBD1. The CDR3 has 13 residues. Germline V gene lookup returns CDR1 MDHEN and CDR2 SYDVKM. V lost 6 bases, J lost 4 bases, and 5 bases stayed unmatched. CDR3 sequence: CASRIQGRETQYF. The CDR3 DNA reads TGTGCCAGCAGGATACAGGGGCGAGAGACCCAGTACTTC.

V usage is TRBV28 and J usage is TRBJ2-3; D is uncertain. CDR1 is MDHEN, CDR2 SYDVKM, per germline. The CDR3 is made up of 15 amino acids. The V and J ends lost 3 bases and 1 base respectively, with 11 bases between them. CDR3 coding DNA: TGTGCCAGCAGTTTTGGCGGTTCGGGCACAGATACGCAGTATTTT. Translated, it gives CASSFGGSGTDTQYF.

This CDR3 reads CASKEDPNQETQYF. The CDR3 bases are TGCGCCAGCAAGGAGGACCCTAACCAAGAGACCCAGTACTTC. This rearrangement joins TRBV10-2 to TRBJ2-5, with D maybe TRBD2 (5 bases). The germline V and J ends were trimmed by 7 bases and 0 bases, with 12 bases remaining between them. The CDR3 spans 14 residues. Germline-derived CDR1 and CDR2 are WSHSY and SAAADI.

The chain carries TRBV5-4 and TRBJ2-3; a possible D gene is TRBD2 (7 bases). Per the germline V gene, CDR1 is SGHNT and CDR2 is YYREEE (reference sequence). Deletions cut 1 base from V and 6 bases from J, with 15 bases between. The CDR3 consists of 15 residues. CDR3 in amino acids: CASSLSGGPADTQYF. The CDR3 DNA is TGTGCCAGCAGCTTGTCGGGGGGCCCGGCGGATACGCAGTATTTT.

The chain recombines TRBV21-1 with TRBJ1-1. TRBV21-1 is reported as a pseudogene. CDR3 length equals 15 residues. The CDR3, as DNA: TGTGCCAGCAGCAAAGGGGCGGGGAGTGGGACTGAAGCTTTCTTT. This translates into CASSKGAGSGTEAFF.

This clone came up a few times. Other DNA sequences in the same sample also yield this CDR3. The chain links TRBV18 to TRBJ2-5; a possible D gene is TRBD1 (5 bases). CDR1 and CDR2 from the germline V gene are KGHSH and LQKENI. The CDR3 covers 13 residues. The V end was cut by 2 bases, the J end by 2 bases, with 6 bases between. Written as DNA, the CDR3 is TGTGCCAGCTCACCAGGACATCAAGAGACCCAGTACTTC. This encodes CASSPGHQETQYF. The whole variable domain, filled in from reference TRBV18 and TRBJ2-5, reads NAGVMQNPRHLVRRRGQEARLRCSPMKGHSHVYWYRQLPEEGLKFMVYLQKENIIDESGMPKERFSAEFPKEGPSILRIQQVVRGDSAAYFCASSPGHQETQYFGPGTRLLVL.

Remarks on this clone: Other nucleotide sequences from this sample produce the same CDR3. The genes are TRBV9 and TRBJ2-1, with 7 bases matching TRBD2. Trimming removed 0 bases from V and 6 bases from J; junction bases left unmatched: 3. The CDR3 runs to 14 residues. In germline, CDR1 is SGDLS, CDR2 YYNGEE. CDR3 in amino acids: CASSVGGGRNEQFF. In DNA, the CDR3 is TGTGCCAGCAGCGTAGGGGGAGGGCGCAATGAGCAGTTCTTC.

This rearrangement joins TRBV11-1 to TRBJ1-6; D is unresolved. Germline values: CDR1 SGHAT, CDR2 FQDESV (reference sequence). V gave up 3 bases and J gave up 7 bases, with 10 bases separating them. CDR3 size: 14 residues. The CDR3 loop reads CASSFWRENSPLHF. The CDR3 DNA is TGTGCCAGCAGCTTCTGGAGGGAGAATTCACCCCTCCACTTT.

This clone was found once. In nucleotides, the CDR3 is TGCGCCAGCAGCCAAGGACAGGGGGCACGTGAGCAGTTCTTC. Its protein is CASSQGQGAREQFF. The chain uses TRBV4-3 and TRBJ2-1; 10 bases are shared with TRBD1. Germline V gives CDR1 LGHNA, CDR2 YSLEER. V was pared by 1 base and J by 9 bases, with 3 bases of the junction left unmatched. This CDR3 contains 14 residues.

The chain has TRBV2 and TRBJ2-3, with D tentatively TRBD2 (5 bases). Looked up from germline, CDR1 is SNHLY and CDR2 is FYNNEI. This CDR3 is 18 amino acids long. Between the trimmed V and J ends, which lost 3 bases and 1 base, there was a span of 20 bases. The CDR3 is CASSDDFRWRAGTDTQYF. The CDR3 DNA reads TGTGCCAGCAGTGATGATTTCCGTTGGCGGGCTGGCACAGATACGCAGTATTTT.

This chain links TRBV7-2 with TRBJ2-1; 9 bases match TRBD2. CDR3 length: 14 residues. Unmatched junction bases numbered 5, after V lost 3 bases and J lost 8 bases. The germline V gene encodes CDR1 SGHTA and CDR2 FQGNSA. Written as DNA, the CDR3 is TGTGCCAGCAGCTTTGGACTAGCGCTTGATGAGCAGTTCTTC. Its translation: CASSFGLALDEQFF. The variable domain in full, with the rest retrieved from reference TRBV7-2 and TRBJ2-1, is GAGVSQSPSNKVTEKGKDVELRCDPISGHTALYWYRQSLGQGLEFLIYFQGNSAPDKSGLPSDRFSAERTGGSVSTLTIQRTQQEDSAVYLCASSFGLALDEQFFGPGTRLTVL.

This clone has a count of ten or more. The chain employs TRBV2 and TRBJ1-1, with 9 bases matching TRBD1. There are 14 residues in the CDR3. J lost 1 base, V lost 5 bases, and 2 bases had no gene match. Germline loops: CDR1 SNHLY, CDR2 FYNNEI. In DNA form, the CDR3 reads TGTGCCAGCAGTTTACAGGGGGCGAACACTGAAGCTTTCTTT. As protein: CASSLQGANTEAFF.

The chain uses TRBV5-1 and TRBJ1-6, with D maybe TRBD1 (6 bases). The CDR3 runs 16 residues. The germline gives CDR1 SGHRS, CDR2 YFSETQ. V was trimmed by 0 bases and J by 5 bases, leaving 12 bases between them. CDR3 residues: CASSLDRVENNSPLHF. The DNA for the CDR3 is TGCGCCAGCAGCTTGGACAGGGTTGAGAATAATTCACCCCTCCACTTT.

The chain combines TRBV18 with TRBJ1-1; D call uncertain. This CDR3 contains 15 residues. Trimming left V 2 bases short and J 4 bases short, with 14 bases between. Germline assignment: CDR1 KGHSH and CDR2 LQKENI. The CDR3 region is CASSPSSGSGTEAFF. The CDR3 DNA reads TGTGCCAGCTCACCATCTTCGGGGTCGGGCACTGAAGCTTTCTTT.

This clone was seen once. This chain connects TRBV9 to TRBJ2-7; the match to TRBD2 covers 12 bases. With 3 bases clipped from V and 5 bases from J, the junction kept 9 bases outside the gene matches. This CDR3 contains 16 residues. Germline V gene lookup returns CDR1 SGDLS and CDR2 YYNGEE. CDR3 region: CASSASSGGASHEQYF. CDR3 in DNA: TGTGCCAGCAGCGCCTCTAGCGGGGGGGCGTCTCACGAGCAGTACTTC.

The gene calls are TRBV19 and TRBJ2-7, with 10 positions matching TRBD2. The CDR3 totals 15 residues. Trimming at V came to 4 bases and at J to 0 bases, leaving 3 bases not matched to a gene. Per the germline V gene, CDR1 is LNHDA and CDR2 is SQIVND (reference sequence). The CDR3 region is CASSTSSGSSYEQYF. DNA for the CDR3: TGTGCCAGTAGTACCTCTAGCGGGAGCTCCTACGAGCAGTACTTC. The variable domain in full, completed from reference TRBV19 and TRBJ2-7, reads DGGITQSPKYLFRKEGQNVTLSCEQNLNHDAMYWYRQDPGQGLRLIYYSQIVNDFQKGDIAEGYSVSREKKESFPLTVTSAQKNPTAFYLCASSTSSGSSYEQYFGPGTRLTVT.

The chain is built from TRBV28 and TRBJ1-1; TRBD1 might be the D (6 bases). Germline CDR1 and CDR2: MDHEN and SYDVKM. This CDR3 region has 17 residues. The V end was cut by 1 base, the J end by 0 bases, with 15 bases between. The CDR3 loop is CASSLSTGIQMNTEAFF. CDR3 in DNA: TGTGCCAGCAGTTTATCAACAGGGATCCAAATGAACACTGAAGCTTTCTTT.

CDR3 bases: TGTGCCAGCAGAAGACCCCAAGACGCTGAAGCTTTCTTT. Protein product: CASRRPQDAEAFF. J is TRBJ1-1 and V is TRBV2; D gene unclear. V was shortened by 6 bases and J by 6 bases, with 14 bases between the two germline ends. CDR1 SNHLY and CDR2 FYNNEI come from the germline V gene. This CDR3 is built from 13 residues.

Details on this clone: This sample also contains other DNA sequences that code for the same CDR3. The rearrangement links TRBV7-2 to TRBJ2-7; D could derive from TRBD1 or TRBD2 (5 bases each). Trimming pared 5 bases from V and 0 bases from J, leaving 11 bases between. Germline assignment: CDR1 SGHTA and CDR2 FQGNSA. The CDR3 length is 14 residues. This CDR3 is CASSPQGPSYEQYF. The CDR3 DNA follows: TGTGCCAGCAGCCCTCAGGGACCCTCCTACGAGCAGTACTTC.

This clone was found a few times. This chain uses TRBV11-3 with TRBJ2-5; possible D gene TRBD1, 5 bases. Germline CDR1 is SGHNT and CDR2 is YENEEA. V was shortened by 2 bases and J by 5 bases, with 12 bases between the two germline ends. The CDR3 has 14 amino acids. DNA of the CDR3: TGTGCCAGCAGCTTATCAGGGATGTTCGAGACCCAGTACTTC. Its translation is CASSLSGMFETQYF.

This clone was observed a handful of times. The chain is built from TRBV5-4 and TRBJ2-2; the match to TRBD1 covers 7 bases. The CDR3 is 16 amino acids. CDR1 is SGHNT, CDR2 YYREEE, per germline (reference sequence). J gave up 7 bases and V 3 bases, and 12 bases lay outside the gene matches. DNA for the CDR3: TGTGCCAGCAGCTCCCCCCGCCCAGGGGGTGACGGGGAGCTGTTTTTT. Translation: CASSSPRPGGDGELFF.

The chain recombines TRBV2 with TRBJ2-2; TRBD2 agrees at 14 bases. J gave up 6 bases and V 4 bases, and 10 bases lay outside the gene matches. Germline V lookup: CDR1 SNHLY, CDR2 FYNNEI. This CDR3 has 18 residues. The CDR3 DNA reads as TGTGCCAGCAGTGGTCCGACTAGCGGGGGGGCCAGGGCCGGGGAGCTGTTTTTT. Amino acids: CASSGPTSGGARAGELFF. Supplemented by reference TRBV2 and TRBJ2-2, the full variable domain reads EPEVTQTPSHQVTQMGQEVILRCVPISNHLYFYWYRQILGQKVEFLVSFYNNEISEKSEIFDDQFSVERPDGSNFTLKIRSTKLEDSAMYFCASSGPTSGGARAGELFFGEGSRLTVL.

The chain uses TRBV5-1 and TRBJ1-5; D gene unclear. The germline CDR1 and CDR2 sequences are SGHRS and YFSETQ. The CDR3 totals 13 residues. Deletions cut 4 bases from V and 4 bases from J, with 9 bases between. DNA for the CDR3: TGCGCCAGCAGCAGTGACGGTAATCAGCCCCAGCATTTT. It translates to CASSSDGNQPQHF.

The chain is built from TRBV5-4 and TRBJ1-2, with 9 bases matching TRBD1. The CDR3 totals 15 residues. J was trimmed by 1 base and V by 4 bases; bases with no gene match: 5. Per germline, CDR1 SGHNT and CDR2 YYREEE (reference sequence). CDR3 region: CASSPGQGINYGYTF. CDR3 coding DNA: TGTGCCAGCAGCCCAGGACAGGGGATTAACTATGGCTACACCTTC.

The gene calls are TRBV15 and TRBJ2-2, with D possibly TRBD1 on 6 matching bases. V lost 0 bases and J lost 4, with 9 bases in between. Germline V gene lookup returns CDR1 LNHNV and CDR2 YYDKDF (reference sequence). The CDR3 runs to 15 residues. The CDR3 is CATSRELGGTGELFF. CDR3 in DNA: TGTGCCACCAGCAGAGAGTTAGGGGGCACCGGGGAGCTGTTTTTT.

Here the CDR3 DNA reads TGTGCCAGCAGCTTAGCCGAGACCCAGTACTTC. This codes for CASSLAETQYF. The V and J genes are TRBV14 and TRBJ2-5; D remains unclear. CDR1 and CDR2 (germline): SGHDN, FVKESK. Between the trimmed V and J ends, which lost 5 bases and 5 bases, there was a span of 6 bases. The CDR3 covers 11 residues. The full variable domain, completed using reference TRBV14 and TRBJ2-5, is EAGVTQFPSHSVIEKGQTVTLRCDPISGHDNLYWYRRVMGKEIKFLLHFVKESKQDESGMPNNRFLAERTGGTYSTLKVQPAELEDSGVYFCASSLAETQYFGPGTRLLVL.

The V call is TRBV9, the J call TRBJ2-7; D unresolved. Germline V gene lookup returns CDR1 SGDLS and CDR2 YYNGEE. V was clipped by 0 bases and J by 2 bases, with 12 bases between them. CDR3 length equals 15 residues. CDR3 bases: TGTGCCAGCAGCGTAGATCCTAATTATACCTACGAGCAGTACTTC. It specifies CASSVDPNYTYEQYF.

This clone was seen a few times. The chain couples TRBV5-6 to TRBJ1-1; 8 nucleotides agree with TRBD1. In germline, CDR1 is SGHDT, CDR2 YYEEEE. Unmatched junction bases numbered 6, after V lost 0 bases and J lost 5 bases. This CDR3 contains 15 residues. The CDR3 DNA reads as TGTGCCAGCAGCTTGGGGGCAGGGGGCAGGACTGAAGCTTTCTTT. It codes for CASSLGAGGRTEAFF.